A single T cell receptor beta chain is shown here with its context. Its target is unknown. Germline and junction disagree at one end, which may indicate a read error. TCRdb re-analysed the RT-PCR reads in MiXCR, keeping a single row per CDR3 protein. The table lists around 710,000 distinct CDR3 sequences, about 15% of them singletons, with 6% to 7% in the top ten. The germline V gene has CDR1 SEHNR and CDR2 FQNEAQ (reference sequence). The CDR3 spans 15 residues. The data derive from a study of response to subunit inactivated influenza vaccine. Study-wide points: Authors suggested few new T cells are recruited by each seasonal influenza vaccination.

The chain joins TRBV7-9 to TRBJ1-5; D perhaps matches TRBD1 (5 bases). Specimen: PBMCs from blood, collected around two weeks before vaccination. The clonotype was recovered from a man aged 45-65 years who received an inactivated influenza vaccine. DNA for the CDR3: TGTGCCAGCAGCTTAGGGGACCCAGGGAGCCAGCCCCAGCGTTTT. Protein sequence: CASSLGDPGSQPQRF.